The 32 T cell receptor beta chains reported below all come from one sample, sequenced in a study of cytomegalovirus exposure and HLA in healthy donors. The study ran its PCR with 60 Vbeta and 13 Jbeta primers. The assay was immunoSEQ multiplex PCR, and TCRdb's table has in-frame clones only and misses some. The table includes over 200,000 clones, just over 75% detected once. The sample comprised PBMCs. These receptors originate from a woman aged 60 to 75 in good health and CMV-seropositive.

This clone was observed a few times. V gene TRBV19 combines with J gene TRBJ1-5, with 9 bases aligning to TRBD1. The CDR3 length is 19 residues. Germline CDR1 is LNHDA and CDR2 is SQIVND (reference sequence). The J segment lost 2 bases and the V segment lost 5 bases, leaving 16 bases of the junction unmatched. Here the CDR3 DNA reads TGTGCCAGTAGTCTAGTGAGGGACAGGGACCTTTGGGGCAATCAGCCCCAGCATTTT. Translating it yields CASSLVRDRDLWGNQPQHF.

CDR3 in amino acids: CASSPGQGNGYTF. DNA for the CDR3: TGTGCCAGCAGCCCGGGACAGGGGAATGGCTACACCTTC. The chain links TRBV7-3 to TRBJ1-2; 10 positions agree with TRBD1. This CDR3 contains 13 residues. The V gene end was trimmed by 5 bases and the J gene end by 6 bases; junction bases not matched to a gene: 3. Looked up from germline, CDR1 is SGHTA and CDR2 is FQGTGA.

This chain links TRBV4-3 with TRBJ2-7, with a weak D call TRBD2 (5 bases). The CDR3 contains 15 residues. The V end was cut by 0 bases, the J end by 6 bases, with 15 bases between. The germline gives CDR1 LGHNA, CDR2 YSLEER. In DNA form, the CDR3 reads TGCGCCAGCAGCCAAGAGGTAGTAGCAGGAGGCGAGCAGTACTTC. Residues: CASSQEVVAGGEQYF.

CDR3 DNA: TGTGCCAGCCATAGGAGGGGACTAGCGGGAGAGACCCAGTACTTC. It specifies CASHRRGLAGETQYF. The genes are TRBV13 and TRBJ2-5; 12 bases match TRBD2. The germline gives CDR1 PRHDT, CDR2 FYEKMQ (reference sequence). V lost 8 bases, J lost 4 bases, and 8 bases stayed unmatched. The CDR3 loop spans 15 amino acids.

The rearrangement joins TRBV9 to TRBJ1-6, with a tentative D call TRBD1 (5 bases). The CDR3 is made up of 14 amino acids. V lost 4 bases, J lost 6 bases, and 11 bases lay in between. Germline CDR1 and CDR2: SGDLS and YYNGEE. CDR3 in DNA: TGTGCCAGCAGCACCGGACACGTTAATTCACCCCTCCACTTT. Protein sequence: CASSTGHVNSPLHF.

The rearrangement joins TRBV27 to TRBJ2-7; 7 nucleotides align to TRBD1. Germline lookup yields CDR1 MNHEY and CDR2 SMNVEV (reference sequence). This CDR3 spans 15 amino acids. Trimming cost V 4 bases and J 3 bases; bases outside gene matches: 9. The CDR3 nucleotides read TGTGCCAGCAGTTCAGCAGTGGGACAGCACTACGAGCAGTACTTC. Translating gives CASSSAVGQHYEQYF.

The rearrangement links TRBV25-1 to TRBJ1-6; D is possibly TRBD1 (6 bases). V gave up 2 bases and J gave up 6 bases, with 11 bases separating them. Germline V gene data show CDR1 as MGHDK and CDR2 as SYGVNS. The CDR3 loop spans 15 amino acids. The CDR3 loop is CASSEEGRGNSPLHF. CDR3 nucleotide sequence: TGTGCCAGCAGTGAAGAAGGCAGGGGTAATTCACCCCTCCACTTT. Full variable domain (remainder filled in from reference TRBV25-1 and TRBJ1-6): EADIYQTPRYLVIGTGKKITLECSQTMGHDKMYWYQQDPGMELHLIHYSYGVNSTEKGDLSSESTVSRIRTEHFPLTLESARPSHTSQYLCASSEEGRGNSPLHFGNGTRLTVT.

This clone was picked up a small number of times. The CDR3 loop is CASSDQGYEQYF. The CDR3 DNA is TGTGCCAGCAGTGATCAGGGCTACGAGCAGTACTTC. V and J are TRBV28 and TRBJ2-7, with D possibly being TRBD1 (5 bases). The CDR3 totals 12 residues. Germline CDR1 reads MDHEN; CDR2 reads SYDVKM. Between the trimmed V and J ends, which lost 5 bases and 3 bases, there was a span of 8 bases.

The V gene is TRBV5-5, the J gene TRBJ2-3; 10 bases are shared with TRBD2. From germline, CDR1 is SGHKS and CDR2 YYEKEE (reference sequence). The J segment lost 0 bases and the V segment lost 0 bases, leaving 4 bases of the junction unmatched. The CDR3 consists of 17 residues. The CDR3 region has the DNA TGTGCCAGCAGCTTGGTGACTAGCGGGTATAGCACAGATACGCAGTATTTT. Its protein product is CASSLVTSGYSTDTQYF.

The chain recombines TRBV6-6 with TRBJ2-7, with TRBD1 matching over 7 bases. V gave up 10 bases and J gave up 7 bases; unmatched junction bases: 10. CDR1 is MNHNY and CDR2 is SVGAGI in the germline V gene (reference sequence). The CDR3 length is 12 residues. The CDR3 sequence is CATGTDLREQYF. CDR3 nucleotide sequence: TGTGCCACCGGGACAGACCTTAGGGAGCAGTACTTC.

This chain uses TRBV30 with TRBJ2-7, with D possibly matching TRBD1 (6 bases). With 0 bases removed from V and 5 bases from J, the gap between germline ends came to 14 bases. This CDR3 comprises 14 residues. Per germline, CDR1 GTSNPN and CDR2 SVGIG (reference sequence). CDR3 sequence: CAWSVGGVAHEQYF. In DNA, the CDR3 is TGTGCCTGGAGTGTAGGGGGAGTGGCCCACGAGCAGTACTTC.

The chain couples TRBV10-3 to TRBJ2-1; D is unclear. CDR3 length: 12 residues. From germline, CDR1 is ENHRY and CDR2 SYGVKD. The V and J ends lost 6 bases and 7 bases respectively, with 10 bases between them. CDR3 bases: TGTGCCATCAGCTCTCCTAGGAATGAGCAGTTCTTC. Translating gives CAISSPRNEQFF.

This rearrangement joins TRBV19 to TRBJ2-1; TRBD2 aligns across 14 bases. The germline V gene has CDR1 LNHDA and CDR2 SQIVND (reference sequence). V lost 5 bases to trimming and J lost 9 bases; unmatched junction nucleotides: 6. The CDR3 has 15 amino acids. In DNA, the CDR3 is TGTGCCAGTAGTCCGGGACTAGCGGGAGTAGGTGAGCAGTTCTTC. Its protein product is CASSPGLAGVGEQFF.

The sample holds a few counts of this clone. The chain recombines TRBV19 with TRBJ1-6; 7 nucleotides match TRBD1. The V segment lost 6 bases and the J segment 7 bases; nucleotides outside the gene matches: 6. The CDR3 sequence is 14 residues long. The germline V gene has CDR1 LNHDA and CDR2 SQIVND (reference sequence). In nucleotides, the CDR3 is TGTGCCAGTAGCAGACAGGGAGGCAATTCACCCCTCCACTTT. This gives the protein CASSRQGGNSPLHF. Together with reference TRBV19 and TRBJ1-6, the CDR3 gives the full variable domain: DGGITQSPKYLFRKEGQNVTLSCEQNLNHDAMYWYRQDPGQGLRLIYYSQIVNDFQKGDIAEGYSVSREKKESFPLTVTSAQKNPTAFYLCASSRQGGNSPLHFGNGTRLTVT.

The CDR3 region is CASSLQTNYEQYF. The DNA for the CDR3 is TGTGCCAGCAGTCTCCAAACTAACTACGAGCAGTACTTC. This chain connects TRBV5-4 to TRBJ2-7; D is uncertain. V lost 5 bases and J lost 3, with 12 bases in between. CDR1 is SGHNT, CDR2 YYREEE, per germline (reference sequence). The CDR3 runs to 13 residues. The complete variable domain, with remaining parts taken from reference TRBV5-4 and TRBJ2-7, reads ETGVTQSPTHLIKTRGQQVTLRCSSQSGHNTVSWYQQALGQGPQFIFQYYREEENGRGNFPPRFSGLQFPNYSSELNVNALELDDSALYLCASSLQTNYEQYFGPGTRLTVT.

The chain has TRBV7-2 and TRBJ1-4, with TRBD1 matching 10 bases. After removal of 6 bases from V and 3 bases from J, the junction contained 4 bases not matched to a gene. The CDR3 is 15 residues long. The germline V gene encodes CDR1 SGHTA and CDR2 FQGNSA. For the CDR3, the DNA is TGTGCCAGCAGGCCTGGACAGGGGGCTAATGAAAAACTGTTTTTT. Translating it yields CASRPGQGANEKLFF. Based on the CDR3 plus reference TRBV7-2 and TRBJ1-4, the full variable domain is GAGVSQSPSNKVTEKGKDVELRCDPISGHTALYWYRQSLGQGLEFLIYFQGNSAPDKSGLPSDRFSAERTGGSVSTLTIQRTQQEDSAVYLCASRPGQGANEKLFFGSGTQLSVL.

The chain employs TRBV5-4 and TRBJ1-1, with 7 bases matching TRBD1. In germline, CDR1 is SGHNT, CDR2 YYREEE (reference sequence). After removal of 0 bases from V and 5 bases from J, the junction contained 7 bases not matched to a gene. The CDR3 runs to 15 residues. CDR3 nucleotide sequence: TGTGCCAGCAGCTTGGAGACAAGGGGGCGGACTGAAGCTTTCTTT. Its protein is CASSLETRGRTEAFF.

V is TRBV11-2 and J is TRBJ1-3, with 7 positions matching TRBD1. CDR3 size: 13 residues. The V gene end was trimmed by 4 bases and the J gene end by 4 bases; junction bases not matched to a gene: 1. Germline V gene sequence: CDR1 SGHAT, CDR2 FQNNGV. Here the CDR3 reads CASSSGQGNTIYF. For the CDR3, the DNA is TGTGCCAGCAGCTCGGGACAGGGAAACACCATATATTTT. The full variable domain, with the rest looked up from reference TRBV11-2 and TRBJ1-3, is EAGVAQSPRYKIIEKRQSVAFWCNPISGHATLYWYQQILGQGPKLLIQFQNNGVVDDSQLPKDRFSAERLKGVDSTLKIQPAKLEDSAVYLCASSSGQGNTIYFGEGSWLTVV.

In this sample, this clone turned up once. The chain joins TRBV5-1 to TRBJ2-5; D remains unclear. This CDR3 comprises 13 residues. The germline gives CDR1 SGHRS, CDR2 YFSETQ. V dropped 0 bases and J dropped 4 bases, with 7 bases sitting between them. The CDR3 loop reads CASSLDYRETQYF. CDR3 DNA sequence: TGCGCCAGCAGCTTGGACTATCGAGAGACCCAGTACTTC.

The gene calls are TRBV19 and TRBJ2-5, with D possibly TRBD1 on 6 matching bases. Trimming cost V 3 bases and J 6 bases, with 14 bases left between them. Germline assignment: CDR1 LNHDA and CDR2 SQIVND (reference sequence). The CDR3 covers 14 residues. CDR3 amino acids: CASSIVQGRKTQYF. The CDR3 DNA sequence: TGTGCCAGTAGTATTGTCCAGGGGAGAAAGACCCAGTACTTC.

The genes are TRBV19 and TRBJ1-5; 8 bases match TRBD1. Germline loops: CDR1 LNHDA, CDR2 SQIVND (reference sequence). V lost 4 bases to trimming and J lost 0 bases; unmatched junction nucleotides: 8. CDR3 length: 17 residues. CDR3 in DNA: TGTGCCAGTAGTACCCCACCGGACAGGGATAGCAATCAGCCCCAGCATTTT. Translated, it gives CASSTPPDRDSNQPQHF.

This chain uses TRBV15 with TRBJ2-3; D gene unclear. There are 12 residues in the CDR3. Germline V lookup: CDR1 LNHNV, CDR2 YYDKDF (reference sequence). V was pared by 1 base and J by 5 bases, with 4 bases between. The CDR3 protein is CATSRVQDTQYF. CDR3 nucleotide sequence: TGTGCCACCAGCAGAGTCCAAGATACGCAGTATTTT.

This chain joins TRBV29-1 and TRBJ1-5; 10 nucleotides agree with TRBD1. Losses at the gene ends were 6 bases for V and 6 bases for J; bases not matched to a gene: 5. The length of the CDR3 is 13 residues. Germline CDR1 is SQVTM and CDR2 is ANQGSEA. CDR3 sequence (DNA): TGCAGCGTCGCGACAGGGGGCGGTCAGCCCCAGCATTTT. Protein sequence: CSVATGGGQPQHF.

V usage is TRBV27 and J usage is TRBJ1-2; the match to TRBD1 covers 8 bases. The ends lost 5 bases at V and 5 bases at J; junction bases unmatched: 10. This CDR3 is 15 amino acids long. Germline V gene lookup returns CDR1 MNHEY and CDR2 SMNVEV (reference sequence). CDR3 protein: CASSLGQGRRYGYTF. Written as DNA, the CDR3 is TGTGCCAGCAGTCTAGGACAGGGTAGAAGATATGGCTACACCTTC.

Only a few counts were recorded for this clone. V gene TRBV2 combines with J gene TRBJ2-3; no reliable D call. This CDR3 has 12 residues. Germline CDR1 SNHLY, CDR2 FYNNEI. V was cut by 4 bases and J by 0 bases, with 2 bases left in between. CDR3 sequence reads: CASSASTDTQYF. In DNA form, the CDR3 reads TGTGCCAGCAGTGCTAGCACAGATACGCAGTATTTT.

This clone showed up just a few times. The CDR3 DNA reads TGTGCCAGCAGCTCCTACTACGAGCAGTACTTC. It translates to CASSSYYEQYF. The chain has TRBV11-2 and TRBJ2-7; no definite D call. Trimming took 4 bases from V and 3 from J, leaving 4 bases between them. The CDR3 is made up of 11 amino acids. CDR1 is SGHAT and CDR2 is FQNNGV in the germline V gene.

The chain couples TRBV28 to TRBJ1-1; D may be TRBD1 (5 bases). V was clipped by 3 bases and J by 6 bases, with 11 bases between them. Per germline, CDR1 MDHEN and CDR2 SYDVKM. This CDR3 contains 13 residues. CDR3: CASSLSMGPEAFF. The CDR3 coding sequence is TGTGCCAGCAGTTTGTCGATGGGGCCTGAAGCTTTCTTT.

The chain links TRBV2 to TRBJ1-1; TRBD1 matches 7 bases. The CDR3 contains 14 residues. J gave up 0 bases and V 7 bases, and 5 bases lay outside the gene matches. Germline CDR1 is SNHLY and CDR2 is FYNNEI. CDR3 DNA: TGTGCCAGCACCAGACAGGGCATGAACACTGAAGCTTTCTTT. Protein: CASTRQGMNTEAFF.

The rearrangement uses TRBV5-6 and TRBJ2-3; D may be TRBD2 (5 bases). V was trimmed by 1 base and J by 4 bases, leaving 10 bases between them. Germline V CDR1 and CDR2: SGHDT, YYEEEE. This CDR3 has 14 residues. CDR3 coding DNA: TGTGCCAGCAGCTTGTCAAAGGGAGCAGATACGCAGTATTTT. Translating gives CASSLSKGADTQYF.

The chain links TRBV4-2 to TRBJ1-1, with TRBD1 as a possible D gene (5 bases). With 4 bases removed from V and 5 bases from J, the gap between germline ends came to 17 bases. Germline V gene sequence: CDR1 LGHNA, CDR2 YNFKEQ. The CDR3 has 15 residues. CDR3 nucleotides: TGTGCCAGCAGCCGATCTCGGACGGGGGAAACTGAAGCTTTCTTT. Protein sequence: CASSRSRTGETEAFF.

V gene TRBV4-3 combines with J gene TRBJ1-5; D is unclear. Looked up from germline, CDR1 is LGHNA and CDR2 is YSLEER. Trimming stripped 4 bases from V and 6 bases from J, with 13 bases between. This CDR3 is built from 14 residues. CDR3 nucleotides: TGCGCCAGCAGCCCCCTCCCGGGGAGTCAGCCCCAGCATTTT. This gives the protein CASSPLPGSQPQHF.

The chain is built from TRBV6-1 and TRBJ1-1; no definite D call. Germline lookup yields CDR1 MNHNS and CDR2 SASEGT. Trimming stripped 2 bases from V and 8 bases from J, with 12 bases between. The length of the CDR3 is 13 residues. CDR3 nucleotides: TGTGCCAGCAGTGAACGGAGGGCAGCCGAAGCTTTCTTT. Translation: CASSERRAAEAFF.